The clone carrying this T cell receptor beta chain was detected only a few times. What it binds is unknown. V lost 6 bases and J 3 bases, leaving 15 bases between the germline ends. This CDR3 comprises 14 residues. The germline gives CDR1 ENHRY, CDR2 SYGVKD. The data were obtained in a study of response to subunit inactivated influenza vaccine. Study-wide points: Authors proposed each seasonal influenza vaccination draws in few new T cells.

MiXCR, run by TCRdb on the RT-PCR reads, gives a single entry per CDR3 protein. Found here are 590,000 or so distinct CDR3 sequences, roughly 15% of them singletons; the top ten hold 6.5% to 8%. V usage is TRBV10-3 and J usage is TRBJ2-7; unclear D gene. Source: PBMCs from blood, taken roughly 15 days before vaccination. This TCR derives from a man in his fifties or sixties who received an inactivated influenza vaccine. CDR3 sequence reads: CAISPSTDIYEQYF. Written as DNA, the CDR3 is TGTGCCATCAGCCCATCGACCGACATCTACGAGCAGTACTTC.